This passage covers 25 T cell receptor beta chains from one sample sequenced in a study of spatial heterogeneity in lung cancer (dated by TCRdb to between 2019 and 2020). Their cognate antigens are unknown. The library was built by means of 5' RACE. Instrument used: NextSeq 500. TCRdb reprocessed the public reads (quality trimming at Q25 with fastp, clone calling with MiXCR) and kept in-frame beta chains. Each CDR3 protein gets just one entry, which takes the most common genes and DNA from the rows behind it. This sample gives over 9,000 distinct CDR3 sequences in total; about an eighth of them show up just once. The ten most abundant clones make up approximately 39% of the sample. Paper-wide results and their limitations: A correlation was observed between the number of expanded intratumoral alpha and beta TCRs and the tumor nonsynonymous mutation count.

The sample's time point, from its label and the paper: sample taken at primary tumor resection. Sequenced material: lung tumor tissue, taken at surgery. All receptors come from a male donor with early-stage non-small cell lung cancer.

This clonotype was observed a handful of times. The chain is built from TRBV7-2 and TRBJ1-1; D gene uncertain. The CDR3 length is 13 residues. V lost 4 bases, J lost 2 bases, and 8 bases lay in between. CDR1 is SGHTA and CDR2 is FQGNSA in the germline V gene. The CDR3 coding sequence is TGTGCCAGCAGCTCATCCGGTAACACTGAAGCTTTCTTT. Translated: CASSSSGNTEAFF.

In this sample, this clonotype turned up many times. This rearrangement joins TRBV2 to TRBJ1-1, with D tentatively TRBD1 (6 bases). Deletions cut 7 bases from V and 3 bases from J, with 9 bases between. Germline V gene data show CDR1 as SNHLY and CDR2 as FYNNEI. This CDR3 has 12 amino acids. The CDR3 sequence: CASMDSYTEAFF. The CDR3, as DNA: TGTGCCAGCATGGACAGTTACACTGAAGCTTTCTTT.

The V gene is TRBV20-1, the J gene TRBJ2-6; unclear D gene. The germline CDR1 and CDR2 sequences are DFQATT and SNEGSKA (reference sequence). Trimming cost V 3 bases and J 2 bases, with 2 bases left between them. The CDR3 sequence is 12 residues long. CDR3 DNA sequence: TGCAGTGCTAGGCCTGGGGCCAACGTCCTGACTTTC. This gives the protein CSARPGANVLTF.

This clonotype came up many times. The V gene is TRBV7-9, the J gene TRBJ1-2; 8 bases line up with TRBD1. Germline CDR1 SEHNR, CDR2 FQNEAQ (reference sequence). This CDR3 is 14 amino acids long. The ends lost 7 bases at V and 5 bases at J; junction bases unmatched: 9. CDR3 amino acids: CASTFTGGDYGYTF. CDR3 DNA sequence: TGTGCCAGCACCTTTACAGGGGGTGATTATGGCTACACCTTC.

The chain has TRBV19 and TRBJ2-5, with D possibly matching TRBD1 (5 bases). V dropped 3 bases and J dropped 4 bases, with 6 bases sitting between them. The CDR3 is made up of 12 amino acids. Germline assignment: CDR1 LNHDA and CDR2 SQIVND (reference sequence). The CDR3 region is CASSIRGETQYF. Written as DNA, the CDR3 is TGTGCCAGTAGTATTAGGGGAGAGACCCAGTACTTC. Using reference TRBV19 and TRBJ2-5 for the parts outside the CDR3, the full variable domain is DGGITQSPKYLFRKEGQNVTLSCEQNLNHDAMYWYRQDPGQGLRLIYYSQIVNDFQKGDIAEGYSVSREKKESFPLTVTSAQKNPTAFYLCASSIRGETQYFGPGTRLLVL.

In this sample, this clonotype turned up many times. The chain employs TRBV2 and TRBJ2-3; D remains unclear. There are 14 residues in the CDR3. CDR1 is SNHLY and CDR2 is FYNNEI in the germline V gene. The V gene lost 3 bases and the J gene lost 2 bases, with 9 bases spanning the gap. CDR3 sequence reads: CASSEVTSTDTQYF. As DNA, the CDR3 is TGTGCCAGCAGTGAGGTGACTTCCACAGATACGCAGTATTTT. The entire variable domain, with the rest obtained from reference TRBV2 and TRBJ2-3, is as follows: EPEVTQTPSHQVTQMGQEVILRCVPISNHLYFYWYRQILGQKVEFLVSFYNNEISEKSEIFDDQFSVERPDGSNFTLKIRSTKLEDSAMYFCASSEVTSTDTQYFGPGTRLTVL.

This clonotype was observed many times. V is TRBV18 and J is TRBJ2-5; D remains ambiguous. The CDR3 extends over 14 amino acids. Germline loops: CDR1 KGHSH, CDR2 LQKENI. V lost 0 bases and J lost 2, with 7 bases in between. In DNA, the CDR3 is TGTGCCAGCTCACCACCGGGCAGACAAGAGACCCAGTACTTC. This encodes CASSPPGRQETQYF.

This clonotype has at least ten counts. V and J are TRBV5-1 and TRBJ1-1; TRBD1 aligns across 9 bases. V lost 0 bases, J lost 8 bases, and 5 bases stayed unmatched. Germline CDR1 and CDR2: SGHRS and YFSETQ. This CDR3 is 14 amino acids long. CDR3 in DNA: TGCGCCAGCAGCTTGGCGGTGGGACAGGGAGAAGCTTTCTTT. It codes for CASSLAVGQGEAFF.

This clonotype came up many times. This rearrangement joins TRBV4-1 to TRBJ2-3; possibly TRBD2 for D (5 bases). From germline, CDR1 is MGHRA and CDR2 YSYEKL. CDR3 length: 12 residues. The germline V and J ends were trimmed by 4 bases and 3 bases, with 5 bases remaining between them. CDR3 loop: CASSPGTDTQYF. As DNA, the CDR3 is TGCGCCAGCAGCCCGGGGACAGATACGCAGTATTTT.

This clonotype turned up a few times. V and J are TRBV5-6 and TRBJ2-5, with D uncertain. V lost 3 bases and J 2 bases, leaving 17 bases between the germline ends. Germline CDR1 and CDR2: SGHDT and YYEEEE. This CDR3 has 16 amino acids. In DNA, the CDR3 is TGTGCCAGCAGCTCCCTATCCGCCGTGGTACAAGAGACCCAGTACTTC. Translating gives CASSSLSAVVQETQYF.

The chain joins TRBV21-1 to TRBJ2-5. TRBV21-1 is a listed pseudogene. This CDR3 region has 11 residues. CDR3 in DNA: TGTGCCAGCAGCGATCCAGAGACCCAGTACTTC. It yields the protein CASSDPETQYF.

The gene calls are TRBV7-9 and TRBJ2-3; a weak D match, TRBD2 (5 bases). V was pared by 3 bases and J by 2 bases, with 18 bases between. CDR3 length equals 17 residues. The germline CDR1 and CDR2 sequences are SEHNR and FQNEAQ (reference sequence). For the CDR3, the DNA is TGTGCCAGCAGCTTGTCTGACCGCATCGGGAACACAGATACGCAGTATTTT. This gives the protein CASSLSDRIGNTDTQYF.

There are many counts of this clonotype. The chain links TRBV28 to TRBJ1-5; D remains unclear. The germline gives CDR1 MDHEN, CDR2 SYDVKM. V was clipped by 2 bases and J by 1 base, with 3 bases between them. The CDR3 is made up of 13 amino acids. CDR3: CASSLPSNQPQHF. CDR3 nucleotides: TGTGCCAGCAGTTTACCAAGCAATCAGCCCCAGCATTTT.

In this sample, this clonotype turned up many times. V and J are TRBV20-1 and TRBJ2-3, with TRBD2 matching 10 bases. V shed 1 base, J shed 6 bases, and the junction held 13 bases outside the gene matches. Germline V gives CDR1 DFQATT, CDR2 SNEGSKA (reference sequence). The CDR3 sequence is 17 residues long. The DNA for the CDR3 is TGCAGTGCTAGAGGGCTAGCGGGGGCCCTCCGAAGTGATACGCAGTATTTT. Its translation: CSARGLAGALRSDTQYF.

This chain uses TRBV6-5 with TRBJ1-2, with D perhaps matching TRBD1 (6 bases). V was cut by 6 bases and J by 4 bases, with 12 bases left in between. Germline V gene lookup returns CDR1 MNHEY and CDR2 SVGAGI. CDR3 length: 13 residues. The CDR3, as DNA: TGTGCCAGCAGACGAAGACAGGCCTATGGCTACACCTTC. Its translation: CASRRRQAYGYTF.

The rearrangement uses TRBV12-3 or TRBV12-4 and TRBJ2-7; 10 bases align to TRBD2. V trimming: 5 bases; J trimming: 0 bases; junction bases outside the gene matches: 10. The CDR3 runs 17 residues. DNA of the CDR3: TGTGCCAGCAGTCCTAGCGGGGGCCGGGGGAGCTCCTACGAGCAGTACTTC. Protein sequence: CASSPSGGRGSSYEQYF.

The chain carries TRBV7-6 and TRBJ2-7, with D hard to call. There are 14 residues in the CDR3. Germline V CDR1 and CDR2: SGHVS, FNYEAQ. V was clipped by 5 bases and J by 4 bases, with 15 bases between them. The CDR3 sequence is CASSPWLQTYEQYF. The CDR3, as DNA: TGTGCCAGCAGCCCCTGGCTACAGACATACGAGCAGTACTTC.

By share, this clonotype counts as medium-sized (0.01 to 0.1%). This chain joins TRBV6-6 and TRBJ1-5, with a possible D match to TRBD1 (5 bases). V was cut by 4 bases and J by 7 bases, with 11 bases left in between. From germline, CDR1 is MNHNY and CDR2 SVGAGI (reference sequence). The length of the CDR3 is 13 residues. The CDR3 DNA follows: TGTGCCAGCAGTTGGGGGGTAAGCCAGCCCCAGCATTTT. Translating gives CASSWGVSQPQHF.

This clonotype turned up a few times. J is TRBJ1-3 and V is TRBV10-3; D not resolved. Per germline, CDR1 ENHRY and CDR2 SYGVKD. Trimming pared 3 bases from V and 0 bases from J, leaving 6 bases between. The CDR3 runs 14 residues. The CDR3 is CAISDPGSGNTIYF. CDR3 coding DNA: TGTGCCATCAGTGATCCCGGCTCTGGAAACACCATATATTTT.

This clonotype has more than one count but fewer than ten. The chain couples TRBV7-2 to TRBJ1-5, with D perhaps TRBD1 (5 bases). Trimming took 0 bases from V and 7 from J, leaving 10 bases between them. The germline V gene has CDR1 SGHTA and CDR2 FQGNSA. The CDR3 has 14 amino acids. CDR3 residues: CASSLAGASQPQHF. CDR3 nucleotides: TGTGCCAGCAGCTTAGCCGGGGCAAGCCAGCCCCAGCATTTT.

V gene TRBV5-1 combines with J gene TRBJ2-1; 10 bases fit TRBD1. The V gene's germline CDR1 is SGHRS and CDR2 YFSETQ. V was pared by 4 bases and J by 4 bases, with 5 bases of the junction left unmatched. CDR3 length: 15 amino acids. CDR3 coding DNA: TGCGCCAGCAGCCCCCGGGGACAGGGGTACAATGAGCAGTTCTTC. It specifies CASSPRGQGYNEQFF.

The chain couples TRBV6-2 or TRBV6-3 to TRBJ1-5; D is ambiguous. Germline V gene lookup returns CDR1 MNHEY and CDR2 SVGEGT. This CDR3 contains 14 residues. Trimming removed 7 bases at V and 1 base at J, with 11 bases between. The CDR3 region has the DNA TGTGCCAGCACCAAGGCTCTGAGCAATCAGCCCCAGCATTTT. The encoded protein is CASTKALSNQPQHF.

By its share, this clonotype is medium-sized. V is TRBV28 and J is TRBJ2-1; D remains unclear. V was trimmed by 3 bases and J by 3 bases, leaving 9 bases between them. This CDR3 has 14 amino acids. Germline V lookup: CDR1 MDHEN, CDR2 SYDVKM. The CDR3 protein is CASSFASSYNEQFF. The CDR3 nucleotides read TGTGCCAGCAGTTTTGCCTCCAGCTACAATGAGCAGTTCTTC.

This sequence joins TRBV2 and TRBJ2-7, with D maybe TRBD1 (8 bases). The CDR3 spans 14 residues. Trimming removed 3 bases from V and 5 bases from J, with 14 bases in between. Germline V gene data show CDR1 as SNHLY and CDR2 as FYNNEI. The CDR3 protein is CASSENTGGDEQYF. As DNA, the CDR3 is TGTGCCAGCAGTGAGAACACAGGGGGGGACGAGCAGTACTTC. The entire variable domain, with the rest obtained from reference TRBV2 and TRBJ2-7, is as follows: EPEVTQTPSHQVTQMGQEVILRCVPISNHLYFYWYRQILGQKVEFLVSFYNNEISEKSEIFDDQFSVERPDGSNFTLKIRSTKLEDSAMYFCASSENTGGDEQYFGPGTRLTVT.

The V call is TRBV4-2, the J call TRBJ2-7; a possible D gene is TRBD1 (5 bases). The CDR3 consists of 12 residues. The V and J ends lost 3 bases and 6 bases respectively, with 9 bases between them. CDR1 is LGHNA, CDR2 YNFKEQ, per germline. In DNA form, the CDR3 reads TGTGCCAGCAGCCAGACAGTTTCCGAGCAGTACTTC. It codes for CASSQTVSEQYF.